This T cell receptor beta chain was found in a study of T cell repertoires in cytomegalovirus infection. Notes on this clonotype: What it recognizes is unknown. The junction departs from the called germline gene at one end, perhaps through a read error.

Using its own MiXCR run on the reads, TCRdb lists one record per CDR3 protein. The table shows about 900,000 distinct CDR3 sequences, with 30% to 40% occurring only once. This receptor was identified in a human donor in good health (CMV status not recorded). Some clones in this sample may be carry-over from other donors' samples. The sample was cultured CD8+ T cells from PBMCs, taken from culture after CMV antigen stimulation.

CDR3 loop: CASSLAESWNTEALF. The DNA of the CDR3 is TGTGCCAGCAGTTTGGCGGAATCCTGGAACACTGAAGCTCTCTTT. This chain uses TRBV6-4 with TRBJ1-1; unclear D gene. CDR1 and CDR2 (germline): MRHNA, SNTAGT. This CDR3 region has 15 residues.